This TCR beta chain was captured by sequencing in a study of blood T cells in healthy people across ages (dated by TCRdb to the mid-2010s). In terms of the full investigation: In model experiments, template switching captured roughly one uniquely barcoded TCR beta cDNA molecule for every two T cells. Using the same blood draw, the study looked at two additional independent replicas of 1 million unique cDNA reads for two donors, one aged 18 to 30 and the other aged 80 or older. Donors of different ages were randomly distributed across sequencing lanes to avoid experimental bias. Age-related changes in TCR beta repertoire diversity were measured in the study by deep sequencing normalized with unique cDNA molecular identifiers. The donors were divided into four age groups: young (average approximately 17 years), middle-aged (approximately 39), aged (about 56) and long-lived (about 79).

The library was prepared using 5' RACE. These reads were obtained on an Illumina HiSeq 2500. A second PCR of about 6 to 12 cycles was performed with a sample-barcoded 5' primer and a J-beta primer mix. A unique molecular identifier was introduced onto each TCR beta cDNA molecule by a template-switch 5' adaptor carrying 12 random nucleotides. At least 3 million CDR3-containing paired-end reads were obtained from each sample. The Mint cDNA synthesis kit, primed by a TRBC-specific oligonucleotide, was used to synthesize first-strand cDNA from all RNA. All cDNA was treated with uracil-DNA glycosylase and then went through a first 18-cycle PCR with the universal primers M1SS and BC2_uni_R. As for how the authors treated the data: Normalization of each sample was performed by random selection of 1 million high-quality reads, each carrying a distinct molecular identifier. Instead of being binned into consensus sequences, reads with shared molecular identifiers were discarded. CDR3 identification, clonotype clustering and error correction used MiTCR with a Q25 quality threshold and the strictest error-elimination algorithm. Lower-bound total TCR beta diversity was estimated with a nonparametric unseen species model using Euler transformation. TCRdb reprocessing: public reads trimmed at Q25 with fastp, clones called with MiXCR, in-frame beta chains kept. Rows matching on CDR3 protein sequence are summarized as one entry with the most common DNA and genes. Clone size and V and J calls follow TCRdb, not the original study. Counted in this sample were approximately 400,000 distinct CDR3 sequences; approximately 52% of them appeared once. The biggest ten clones account for under 65% of the sample.

Here is what the overall study found, with its caveats: Compared with the aged group, the long-lived group had more naive CD4+ T cells, fewer expanded clones and increased TCR diversity, suggesting age selection. Conclusive comparison of naive and antigen-experienced compartments was prevented by the profiling of bulk unsorted PBMCs. Estimates of total diversity based on one million sequenced T cells were regarded as lower bounds and as underestimates. A strong correlation was found between observed TCR beta diversity and the percentage of naive T cells measured by flow cytometry. Because the CMV infection status of the donors was unknown, age-related changes in expanded clonotypes may potentially have been confounded. As age increased, observed TCR beta diversity per million T cells dropped in a roughly linear way, and a significant reduction was already evident by age 40.

For this clonotype: Its antigen specificity is not known. The record has no base qualities; no much larger clone is one base away.

The germline V gene specifies ENHRY as CDR1 and SYGVKD as CDR2. Taken from cysteine to phenylalanine, the CDR3 has 19 residues. The DNA shown is the 57-base CDR3, in frame from base 1. V is cut back by 0 bases and J by 3 bases, with 16 bases in the junction unmatched. The roughly 37 donors, aged roughly 6 to 95 years, were systemically healthy Caucasian individuals from Russia. Ten milliliters of peripheral blood were drawn from each donor into EDTA-treated Vacutainer tubes. Ficoll-Paque density-gradient centrifugation was used to isolate PBMCs, with at least 6 million obtained per sample. Total RNA, at least 6 micrograms per sample, was extracted from PBMCs with Trizol reagent. The percentages of naive CD45RAhigh/CD27high T cells were determined by flow cytometry on a PBMC aliquot from every donor.

What was sequenced was blood. The V and J segments used are TRBV10-3 and TRBJ1-1; 7 bases in the middle match TRBD1. The source of this sequence is a man in his fifties or sixties in good health. The nucleotide sequence is given as TGTGCCATCAGTGAGTCGACTCCGGGACAGATTCTCCGGGACACTGAAGCTTTCTTT. Its translation reads: CAISESTPGQILRDTEAFF.